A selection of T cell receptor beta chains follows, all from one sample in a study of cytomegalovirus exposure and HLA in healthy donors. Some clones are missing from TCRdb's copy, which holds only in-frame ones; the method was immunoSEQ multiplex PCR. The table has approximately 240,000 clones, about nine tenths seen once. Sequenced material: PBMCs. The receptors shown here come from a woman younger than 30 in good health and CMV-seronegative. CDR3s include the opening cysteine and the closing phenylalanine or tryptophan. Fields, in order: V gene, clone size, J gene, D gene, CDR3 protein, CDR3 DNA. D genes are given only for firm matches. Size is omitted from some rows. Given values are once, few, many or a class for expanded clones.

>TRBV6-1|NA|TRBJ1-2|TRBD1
CASSDRTGAEYGYTF
TGTGCCAGCAGTGATAGGACAGGGGCCGAATATGGCTACACCTTC
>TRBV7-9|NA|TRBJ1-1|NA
CASSPPLRTEAFF
TGTGCCAGCAGCCCACCTTTGAGGACTGAAGCTTTCTTT
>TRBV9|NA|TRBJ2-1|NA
CASSTGTYNEQFF
TGTGCCAGCAGCACCGGGACTTACAATGAGCAGTTCTTC
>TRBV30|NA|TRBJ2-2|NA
CAWSVGRSTGELFF
TGTGCCTGGAGTGTTGGGAGGTCCACCGGGGAGCTGTTTTTT
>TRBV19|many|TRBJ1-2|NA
CASSIDTATVDYTF
TGTGCCAGTAGTATAGATACAGCTACGGTGGACTACACCTTC
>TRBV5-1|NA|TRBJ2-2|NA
CASRSNSNPGELFF
TGCGCCAGCAGATCCAATAGTAACCCCGGGGAGCTGTTTTTT
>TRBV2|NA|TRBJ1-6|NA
CASSEALGAGLVSPLHF
TGTGCCAGCAGTGAAGCGCTGGGGGCTGGTCTAGTTTCACCCCTCCACTTT
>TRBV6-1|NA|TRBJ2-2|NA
CASSEGQGNTGELFF
TGTGCCAGCAGTGAAGGGCAGGGGAACACCGGGGAGCTGTTTTTT
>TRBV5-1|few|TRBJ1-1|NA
CASSLEWGVNTEAFF
TGCGCCAGCAGCTTGGAGTGGGGGGTGAACACTGAAGCTTTCTTT
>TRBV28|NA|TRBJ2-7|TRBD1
CASSPPTGWLREQYF
TGTGCCAGCAGTCCCCCGACAGGGTGGCTGCGGGAGCAGTACTTC
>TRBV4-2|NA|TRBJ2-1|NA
CASSQAMRSGSYNEQFF
TGTGCCAGCAGCCAAGCGATGCGAAGCGGATCTTACAATGAGCAGTTCTTC
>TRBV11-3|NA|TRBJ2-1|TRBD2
CASSPSRGLAGDEQFF
TGTGCCAGCAGCCCCTCAAGGGGACTAGCGGGCGATGAGCAGTTCTTC
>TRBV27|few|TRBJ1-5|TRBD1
CASSLVGTENQPQHF
TGTGCCAGCAGTTTAGTCGGGACAGAGAATCAGCCCCAGCATTTT
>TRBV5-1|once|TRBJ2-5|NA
CASSLLQETQYF
TGCGCCAGCAGCTTGCTCCAAGAGACCCAGTACTTC
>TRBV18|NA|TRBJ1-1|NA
CASSLNTEAFF
TGTGCCAGCTCGCTAAACACTGAAGCTTTCTTT
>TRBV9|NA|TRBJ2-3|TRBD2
CASNKRGAGADTQYF
TGTGCCAGCAACAAACGTGGGGCGGGAGCGGATACGCAGTATTTT
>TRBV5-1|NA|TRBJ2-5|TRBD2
CASKGTSGQETQYF
TGCGCCAGCAAAGGGACTAGCGGCCAAGAGACCCAGTACTTC
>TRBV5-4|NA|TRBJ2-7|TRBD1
CASSPPGTAYEQYF
TGTGCCAGCAGCCCTCCCGGGACAGCCTACGAGCAGTACTTC
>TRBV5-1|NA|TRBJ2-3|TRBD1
CASSTRGHSDTQYF
TGCGCCAGCTCGACCAGGGGGCACTCAGATACGCAGTATTTT
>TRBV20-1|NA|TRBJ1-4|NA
CSARDDEKLFF
TGCAGTGCTAGAGACGATGAAAAACTGTTTTTT
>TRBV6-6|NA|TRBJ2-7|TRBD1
CASSRGQTYEQYF
TGTGCCAGCAGCCGGGGACAGACCTACGAGCAGTACTTC
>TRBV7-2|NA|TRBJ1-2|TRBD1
CASSLGPRQGDGYTF
TGTGCCAGCAGCTTGGGGCCCCGACAGGGTGATGGCTACACCTTC
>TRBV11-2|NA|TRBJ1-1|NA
CASSLVAGNTEAFF
TGTGCCAGCAGCTTAGTTGCAGGGAACACTGAAGCTTTCTTT
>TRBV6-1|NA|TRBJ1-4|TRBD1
CASSLTGENEKLFF
TGTGCCAGCAGCCTGACAGGGGAAAATGAAAAACTGTTTTTT